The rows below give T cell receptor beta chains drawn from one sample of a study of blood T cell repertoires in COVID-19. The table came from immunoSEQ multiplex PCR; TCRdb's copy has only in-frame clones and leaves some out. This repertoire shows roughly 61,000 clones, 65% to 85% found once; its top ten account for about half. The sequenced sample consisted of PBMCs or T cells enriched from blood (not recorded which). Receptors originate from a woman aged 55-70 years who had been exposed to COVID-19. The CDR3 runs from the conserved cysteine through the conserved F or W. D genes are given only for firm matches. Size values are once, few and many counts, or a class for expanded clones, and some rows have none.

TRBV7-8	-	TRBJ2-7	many	CASSLTGMGEQYF	TGTGCCAGCAGCTTAACAGGGATGGGCGAGCAGTACTTC
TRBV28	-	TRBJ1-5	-	CASSLLGWEQDHQPQHF	TGTGCCAGCAGTTTATTAGGGTGGGAACAGGACCATCAGCCCCAGCATTTT
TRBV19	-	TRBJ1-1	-	CASIPLGGAPGLNTEAFF	TGTGCCAGTATCCCCCTTGGGGGGGCCCCAGGGCTGAACACTGAAGCTTTCTTT
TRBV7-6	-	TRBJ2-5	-	CASSLRGGETQYF	TGTGCCAGCAGCTTAAGGGGGGGGGAGACCCAGTACTTC
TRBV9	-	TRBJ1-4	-	CASSVTGTANEKLFF	TGTGCCAGCAGCGTAACAGGGACGGCTAATGAAAAACTGTTTTTT
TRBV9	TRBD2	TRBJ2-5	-	CASSVSGGAGETQYF	TGTGCCAGCAGCGTGAGCGGGGGGGCAGGGGAGACCCAGTACTTC
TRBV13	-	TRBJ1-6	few	CASSLGGRDHLHF	TGTGCCAGCAGCTTAGGGGGGAGGGACCACCTCCACTTT
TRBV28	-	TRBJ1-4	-	CASSTLDQGEKLFF	TGTGCCAGCAGCACTCTGGACCAGGGGGAAAAACTGTTTTTT
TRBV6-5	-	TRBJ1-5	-	CASSEGRDSKPQHF	TGTGCCAGCAGCGAGGGGCGGGATTCGAAGCCCCAGCATTTT
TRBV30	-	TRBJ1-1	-	CAPPRGNTEAFF	TGTGCCCCCCCTAGGGGGAACACTGAAGCTTTCTTT
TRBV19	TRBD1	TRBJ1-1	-	CASSAGQGDLRAFF	TGTGCCAGTAGTGCGGGACAGGGGGACCTCCGGGCTTTCTTT
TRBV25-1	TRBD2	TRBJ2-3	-	CASRGTSGSSTDTQYF	TGTGCCAGCAGGGGGACTAGCGGGAGTTCGACAGATACGCAGTATTTT
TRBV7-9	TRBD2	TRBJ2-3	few	CASSATSGGITDTQYF	TGTGCCAGCAGCGCGACTAGCGGGGGGATCACAGATACGCAGTATTTT
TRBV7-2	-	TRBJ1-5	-	CASSPGRSNQPQHF	TGTGCCAGCAGCCCCGGGAGAAGCAATCAGCCCCAGCATTTT
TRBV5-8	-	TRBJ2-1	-	CASSLRRGSSYNEQFF	TGTGCCAGCAGCTTGCGTAGGGGCAGCTCCTACAATGAGCAGTTCTTC
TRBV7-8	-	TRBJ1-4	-	CASSLRGRVEEKLFF	TGTGCCAGCAGCTTACGCGGCAGGGTGGAAGAAAAACTGTTTTTT
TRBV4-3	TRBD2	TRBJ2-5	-	CASSRGLAGVETQYF	TGCGCCAGCAGCCGCGGACTAGCGGGAGTAGAGACCCAGTACTTC
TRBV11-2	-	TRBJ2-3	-	CASSLDLATQYF	TGTGCCAGCAGCCTCGACTTGGCTACGCAGTATTTT
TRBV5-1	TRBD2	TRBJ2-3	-	CASSVGGADTQYF	TGCGCCAGCAGCGTCGGGGGGGCAGATACGCAGTATTTT
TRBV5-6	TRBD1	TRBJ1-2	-	CASSLEPQGVGYTF	TGTGCCAGCAGCTTGGAACCCCAGGGGGTAGGCTACACCTTC
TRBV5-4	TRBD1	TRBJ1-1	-	CASSLDRGSGTEAFF	TGTGCCAGCAGCTTGGACAGGGGCTCGGGCACTGAAGCTTTCTTT
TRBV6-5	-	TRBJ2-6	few	CASSFWPSGANVLTF	TGTGCCAGCAGTTTCTGGCCCTCTGGGGCCAACGTCCTGACTTTC
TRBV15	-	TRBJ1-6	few	CATSRGPGEANSPLHF	TGTGCCACCAGCAGAGGGCCGGGGGAGGCTAATTCACCCCTCCACTTT
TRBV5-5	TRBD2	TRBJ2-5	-	CASSLALAGSQETQYF	TGTGCCAGCAGCTTGGCCCTAGCGGGGTCACAAGAGACCCAGTACTTC
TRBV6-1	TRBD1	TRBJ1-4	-	CASSELAQGGQNEKLFF	TGTGCCAGCAGTGAGCTCGCCCAGGGGGGCCAAAATGAAAAACTGTTTTTT
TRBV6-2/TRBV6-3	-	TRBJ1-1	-	CASSSGALGAFF	TGTGCCAGCAGTTCAGGGGCCTTGGGAGCTTTCTTT
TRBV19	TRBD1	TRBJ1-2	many	CASNYRGQGANYGYTF	TGTGCCAGTAACTATCGGGGACAGGGAGCTAACTATGGCTACACCTTC
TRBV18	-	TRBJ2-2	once	CASSPPRAGELFF	TGTGCCAGCTCACCACCGCGGGCCGGGGAGCTGTTTTTT
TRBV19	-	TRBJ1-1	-	CASMGSRGIMNTEAFF	TGTGCCAGTATGGGGTCCCGAGGGATCATGAACACTGAAGCTTTCTTT
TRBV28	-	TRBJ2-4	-	CASSPGSAANIQYF	TGTGCCAGCAGCCCCGGGAGCGCTGCAAACATTCAGTACTTC
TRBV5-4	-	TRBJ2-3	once	CASSALGDTQYF	TGTGCCAGCAGCGCCCTCGGGGATACGCAGTATTTT
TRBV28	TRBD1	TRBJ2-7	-	CASNTRQGTIYEQYF	TGTGCCAGCAACACTCGACAGGGAACTATCTACGAGCAGTACTTC
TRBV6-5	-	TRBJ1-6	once	CASRELTASPLHF	TGTGCCAGCAGGGAGCTTACGGCGTCACCCCTCCACTTT
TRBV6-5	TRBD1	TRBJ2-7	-	CASSSPGQVRSYEQYF	TGTGCCAGCAGTTCACCGGGACAGGTTCGCTCCTACGAGCAGTACTTC
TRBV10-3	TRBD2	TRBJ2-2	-	CAISRTPGTSGSGTGELFF	TGTGCCATCAGTAGAACCCCCGGGACTAGCGGGAGTGGCACCGGGGAGCTGTTTTTT
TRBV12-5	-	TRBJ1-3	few	CASRDSFGNTIYF	TGTGCTAGTCGAGATAGTTTTGGAAACACCATATATTTT
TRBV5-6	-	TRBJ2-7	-	CASSLAGYSYEQYF	TGTGCCAGCAGCTTGGCGGGTTACTCCTACGAGCAGTACTTC
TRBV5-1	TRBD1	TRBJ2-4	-	CASRHNMDRAYIQYF	TGCGCCAGCAGACATAATATGGACAGGGCATACATTCAGTACTTC
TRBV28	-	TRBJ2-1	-	CASSLEVTVVNEQFF	TGTGCCAGCAGTTTAGAGGTAACGGTAGTAAATGAGCAGTTCTTC